This is a list of T cell receptor beta chains from one sample in a study of shared clonotypes between healthy human individuals. Generated by immunoSEQ multiplex PCR, the TCRdb table keeps only in-frame clones and is missing some. The data show some 240,000 clones, 60% to 80% seen once. Source material: memory CD4+ T cells sorted from blood. The receptor set was obtained from a man aged 25-45 years in good health. Both conserved end residues are part of each CDR3. The D gene is left open where the match is weak. Some rows mark clone size as missing; the rest say once, few, many or name a class of expanded clone.

TGTGCCAGCAGCTTAGACAGGGGGAGAATCCAAGAGACCCAGTACTTC CASSLDRGRIQETQYF TRBJ2-5 . TRBD1 TRBV11-3
TGTGCCAGCAGCCAAGATCTGGGGCAGGGCGGCACTGAAGCTTTCTTT CASSQDLGQGGTEAFF TRBJ1-1 . . TRBV4-2
TGTGCCAGCAGCTTTTGGCTAGCGGGCAACAATGAGCAGTTCTTC CASSFWLAGNNEQFF TRBJ2-1 . TRBD2 TRBV5-4
TGTGCCAGCAAAGTCCCACGGGGGGGACTGATGGAAAAACTGTTTTTT CASKVPRGGLMEKLFF TRBJ1-4 . . TRBV2
TGTGCCATCAGGATGGGAGTAAGGGGGCGCCGAGATACGCAGTATTTT CAIRMGVRGRRDTQYF TRBJ2-3 . TRBD1 TRBV10-3
TGTGCCAGCAGCTCTGGGACATATGGCTACACCTTC CASSSGTYGYTF TRBJ1-2 . . TRBV11-1
TGTGCCAGCAGTGAACAGCCAGGGGGCCTCTACGAGCAGTACTTC CASSEQPGGLYEQYF TRBJ2-7 . TRBD1 TRBV6-1
TGTGCCAGCAGCTTGAACAGGGGGTCAAACCATGAGCAGTTCTTC CASSLNRGSNHEQFF TRBJ2-1 . TRBD1 TRBV11-3
TGTGCCAGCAGCGCTAGTCGCCATTTCTACAATGAGCAGTTCTTC CASSASRHFYNEQFF TRBJ2-1 . . TRBV7-9
TGCGCCAGCAGTGAGTCCCTAGTGAATAGGCAGTACTTC CASSESLVNRQYF TRBJ2-7 . . TRBV10-2
TGTGCCAGCAGCTTAGTAGAGGCCGGAACCTACGAGCAGTACTTC CASSLVEAGTYEQYF TRBJ2-7 . . TRBV7-8
TGCAGTGCGTTCGACAGCCCGGACCAGCATTTT CSAFDSPDQHF TRBJ1-5 . . TRBV20-1
TGTGCCAGCAGCTTGGGGCCCGACAGTATGAACACTGAAGCTTTCTTT CASSLGPDSMNTEAFF TRBJ1-1 . . TRBV5-6
TGTGCCAGTAGTATAGCTGGCAATGAGCAGTTCTTC CASSIAGNEQFF TRBJ2-1 . . TRBV19
TGCAGTGTGGGTAGTCAGCCCCAGCATTTT CSVGSQPQHF TRBJ1-5 few . TRBV20-1
TGTGCCAGCAGCTTAGAACTAGCGGGAGCGAAGCAGTACTTC CASSLELAGAKQYF TRBJ2-7 few TRBD2 TRBV5-4
TGTGCCAGCGGAGTTGGGGGGATGGGAGGGAGGACTGAAGCTTTCTTT CASGVGGMGGRTEAFF TRBJ1-1 . . TRBV2
TGCGCCAGCAGCCATCCTAAGGGGGAGGGGGGTTTCACCCAGTACTTC CASSHPKGEGGFTQYF TRBJ2-5 . . TRBV4-3
TGTGCCAGCAGAAGGGGACTAGCGGGAGACTACGAGCAGTACTTC CASRRGLAGDYEQYF TRBJ2-7 . TRBD2 TRBV6-1
TGTGCCATCAGTGATTACAGTTACACAGATACGCAGTATTTT CAISDYSYTDTQYF TRBJ2-3 many . TRBV10-3
TGCAGCGTTGTTGGTAGCGATAGCTCCTACAATGAGCAGTTCTTC CSVVGSDSSYNEQFF TRBJ2-1 . . TRBV29-1
TGTGCCAGCAGGGGAGAGAGGGCAGGGGGATTACAGCAGTACTTC CASRGERAGGLQQYF TRBJ2-7 . TRBD1 TRBV5-6
TGTGCCACCGACCATTCGGGGGAGTACAATGAGCAGTTCTTC CATDHSGEYNEQFF TRBJ2-1 . . TRBV18
TGTGCCAGTAGTATCGCGCGGCCGAACTATGGCTACACCTTC CASSIARPNYGYTF TRBJ1-2 . . TRBV19
TGCAGTGCTAGTAAGGAATACGAGCAGTACTTC CSASKEYEQYF TRBJ2-7 . . TRBV20-1
TGTGCCAGCAGCCCTAGTGGCCTGAAGGCACAAGGTGAGCAGTTCTTC CASSPSGLKAQGEQFF TRBJ2-1 . . TRBV9
TGTGCCAGCCGAAGACAGGTTGAAGCTTTCTTT CASRRQVEAFF TRBJ1-1 many . TRBV2
TGTGCCAGCAGTTTACAGGATACGCAGTATTTT CASSLQDTQYF TRBJ2-3 . . TRBV5-6
TGTGCCAGCACCAATCTGCGGCTAGGGGCCTACGAGCAGTACTTC CASTNLRLGAYEQYF TRBJ2-7 few . TRBV13